The table lists the clone carrying this T cell receptor (beta chain) with a count of one. Here immunoSEQ multiplex PCR was the method, and the copy in TCRdb shows in-frame clones only, minus some. The sample has about 2.4 million clones; about 92% are singletons. This specimen belongs to a study of shared clonotypes between healthy human individuals. Trimming removed 5 bases at V and 5 bases at J, with 15 bases between. This CDR3 comprises 15 residues. CDR1 PRHDT and CDR2 FYEKMQ come from the germline V gene (reference sequence). The sequencing sample was made of naive CD4+ T cells sorted from blood. Subset denoted: CD45RA+ positively selected. The gene calls are TRBV13 and TRBJ2-2, with no clear D. The TCR originated in a man between 18 and 35 years old in good health. The chain's CDR3 is CASSGGKYGTGELFF. The DNA of the CDR3 is TGTGCCAGCAGCGGTGGGAAGTATGGTACCGGGGAGCTGTTTTTT.